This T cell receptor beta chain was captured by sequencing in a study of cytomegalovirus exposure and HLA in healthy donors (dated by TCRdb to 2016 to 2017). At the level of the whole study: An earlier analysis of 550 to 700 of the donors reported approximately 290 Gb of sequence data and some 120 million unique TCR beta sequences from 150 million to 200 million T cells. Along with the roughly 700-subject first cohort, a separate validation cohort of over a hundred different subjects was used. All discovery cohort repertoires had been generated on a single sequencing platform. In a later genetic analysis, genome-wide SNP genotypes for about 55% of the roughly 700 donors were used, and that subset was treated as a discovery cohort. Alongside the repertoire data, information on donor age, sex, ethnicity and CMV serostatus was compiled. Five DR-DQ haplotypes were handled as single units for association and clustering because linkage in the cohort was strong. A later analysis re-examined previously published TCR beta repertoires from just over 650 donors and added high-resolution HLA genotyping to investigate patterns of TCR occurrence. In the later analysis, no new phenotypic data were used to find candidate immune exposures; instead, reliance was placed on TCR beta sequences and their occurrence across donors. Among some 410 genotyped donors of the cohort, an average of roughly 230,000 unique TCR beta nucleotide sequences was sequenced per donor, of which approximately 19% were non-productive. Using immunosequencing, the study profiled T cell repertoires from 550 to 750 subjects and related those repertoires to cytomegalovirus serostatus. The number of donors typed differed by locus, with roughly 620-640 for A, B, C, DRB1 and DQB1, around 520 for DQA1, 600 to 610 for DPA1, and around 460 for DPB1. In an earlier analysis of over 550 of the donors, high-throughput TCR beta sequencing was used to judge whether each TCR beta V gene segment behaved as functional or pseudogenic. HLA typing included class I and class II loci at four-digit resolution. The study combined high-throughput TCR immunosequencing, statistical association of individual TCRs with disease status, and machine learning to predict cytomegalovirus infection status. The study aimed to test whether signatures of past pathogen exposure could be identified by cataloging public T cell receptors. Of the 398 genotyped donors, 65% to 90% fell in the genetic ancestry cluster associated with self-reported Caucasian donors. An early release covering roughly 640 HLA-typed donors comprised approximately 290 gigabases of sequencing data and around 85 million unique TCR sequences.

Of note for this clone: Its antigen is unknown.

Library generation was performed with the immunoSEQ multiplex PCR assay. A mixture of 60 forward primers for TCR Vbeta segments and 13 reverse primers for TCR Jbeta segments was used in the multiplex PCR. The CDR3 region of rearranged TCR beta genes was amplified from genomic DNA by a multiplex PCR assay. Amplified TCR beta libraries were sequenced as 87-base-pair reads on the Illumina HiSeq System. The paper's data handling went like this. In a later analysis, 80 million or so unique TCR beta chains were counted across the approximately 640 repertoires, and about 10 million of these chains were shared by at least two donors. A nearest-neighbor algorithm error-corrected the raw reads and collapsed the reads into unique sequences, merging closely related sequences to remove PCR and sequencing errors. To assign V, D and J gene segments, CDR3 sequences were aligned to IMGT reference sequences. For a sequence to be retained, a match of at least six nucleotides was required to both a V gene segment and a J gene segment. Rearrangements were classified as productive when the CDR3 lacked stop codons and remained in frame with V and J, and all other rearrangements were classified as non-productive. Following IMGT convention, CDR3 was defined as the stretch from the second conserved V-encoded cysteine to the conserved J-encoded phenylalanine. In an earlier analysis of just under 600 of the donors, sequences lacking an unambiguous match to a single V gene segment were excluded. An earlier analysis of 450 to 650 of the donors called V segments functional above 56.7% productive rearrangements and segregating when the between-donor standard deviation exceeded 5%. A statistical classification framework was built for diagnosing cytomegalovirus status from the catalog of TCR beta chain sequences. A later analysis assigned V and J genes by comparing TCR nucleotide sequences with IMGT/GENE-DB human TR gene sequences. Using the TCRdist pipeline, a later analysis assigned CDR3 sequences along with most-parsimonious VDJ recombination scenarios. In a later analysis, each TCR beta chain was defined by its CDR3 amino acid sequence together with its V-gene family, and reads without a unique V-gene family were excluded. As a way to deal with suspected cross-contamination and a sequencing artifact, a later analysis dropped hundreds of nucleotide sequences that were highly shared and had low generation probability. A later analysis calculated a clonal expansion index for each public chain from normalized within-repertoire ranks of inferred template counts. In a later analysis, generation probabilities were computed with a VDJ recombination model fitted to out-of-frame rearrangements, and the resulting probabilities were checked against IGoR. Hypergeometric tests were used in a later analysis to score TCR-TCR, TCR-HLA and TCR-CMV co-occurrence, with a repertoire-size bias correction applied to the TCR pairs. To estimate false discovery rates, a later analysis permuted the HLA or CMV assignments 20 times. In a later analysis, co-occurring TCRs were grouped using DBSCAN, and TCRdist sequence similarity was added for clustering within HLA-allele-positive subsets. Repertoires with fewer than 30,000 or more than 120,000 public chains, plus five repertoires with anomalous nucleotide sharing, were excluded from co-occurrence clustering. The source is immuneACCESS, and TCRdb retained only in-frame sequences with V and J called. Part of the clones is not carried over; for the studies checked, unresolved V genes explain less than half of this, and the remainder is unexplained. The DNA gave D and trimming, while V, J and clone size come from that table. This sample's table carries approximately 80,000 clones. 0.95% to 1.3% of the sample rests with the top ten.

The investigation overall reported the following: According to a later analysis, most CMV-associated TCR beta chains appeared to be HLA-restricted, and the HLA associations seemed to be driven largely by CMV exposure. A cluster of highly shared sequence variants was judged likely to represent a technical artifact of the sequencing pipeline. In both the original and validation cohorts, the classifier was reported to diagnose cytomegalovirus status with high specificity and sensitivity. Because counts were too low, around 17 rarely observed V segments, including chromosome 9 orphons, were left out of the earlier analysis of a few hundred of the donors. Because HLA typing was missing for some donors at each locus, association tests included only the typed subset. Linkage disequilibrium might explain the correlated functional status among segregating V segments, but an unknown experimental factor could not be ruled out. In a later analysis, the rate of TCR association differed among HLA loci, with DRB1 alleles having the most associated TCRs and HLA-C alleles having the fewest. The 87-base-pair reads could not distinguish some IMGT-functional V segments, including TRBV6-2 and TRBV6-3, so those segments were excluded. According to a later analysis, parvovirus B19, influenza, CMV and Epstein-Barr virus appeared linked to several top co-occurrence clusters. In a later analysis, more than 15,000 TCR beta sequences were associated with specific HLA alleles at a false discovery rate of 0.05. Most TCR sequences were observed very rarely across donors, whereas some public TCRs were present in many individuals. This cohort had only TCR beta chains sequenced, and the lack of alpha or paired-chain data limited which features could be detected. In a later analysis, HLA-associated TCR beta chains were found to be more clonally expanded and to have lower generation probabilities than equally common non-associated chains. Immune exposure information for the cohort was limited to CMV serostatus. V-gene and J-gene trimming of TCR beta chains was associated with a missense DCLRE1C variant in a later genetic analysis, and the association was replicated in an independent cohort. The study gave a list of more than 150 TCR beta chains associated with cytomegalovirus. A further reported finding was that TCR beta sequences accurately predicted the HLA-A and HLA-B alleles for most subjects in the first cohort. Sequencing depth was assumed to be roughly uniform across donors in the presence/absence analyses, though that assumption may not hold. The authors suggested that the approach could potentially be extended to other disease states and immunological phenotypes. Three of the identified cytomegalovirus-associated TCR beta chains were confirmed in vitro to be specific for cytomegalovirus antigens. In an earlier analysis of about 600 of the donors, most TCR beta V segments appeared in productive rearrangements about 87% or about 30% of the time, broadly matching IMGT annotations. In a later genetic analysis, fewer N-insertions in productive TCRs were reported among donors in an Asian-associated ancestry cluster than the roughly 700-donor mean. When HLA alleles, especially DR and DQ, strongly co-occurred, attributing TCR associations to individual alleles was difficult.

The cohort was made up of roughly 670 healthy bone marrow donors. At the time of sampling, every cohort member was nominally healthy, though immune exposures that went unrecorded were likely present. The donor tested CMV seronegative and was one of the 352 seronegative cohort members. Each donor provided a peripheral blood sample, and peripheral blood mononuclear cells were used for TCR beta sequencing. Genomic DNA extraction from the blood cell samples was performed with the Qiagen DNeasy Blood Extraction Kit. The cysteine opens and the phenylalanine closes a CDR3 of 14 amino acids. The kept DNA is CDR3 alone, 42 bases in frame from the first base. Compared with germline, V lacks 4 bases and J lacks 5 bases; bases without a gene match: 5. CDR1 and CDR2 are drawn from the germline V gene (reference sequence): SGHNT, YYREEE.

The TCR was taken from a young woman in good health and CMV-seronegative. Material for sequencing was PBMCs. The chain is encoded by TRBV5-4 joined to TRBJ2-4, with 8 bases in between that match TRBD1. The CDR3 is CASSPGQGENIQYF. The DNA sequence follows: TGTGCCAGCAGCCCAGGACAGGGCGAAAACATTCAGTACTTC. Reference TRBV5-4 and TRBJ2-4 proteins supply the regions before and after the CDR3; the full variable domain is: ETGVTQSPTHLIKTRGQQVTLRCSSQSGHNTVSWYQQALGQGPQFIFQYYREEENGRGNFPPRFSGLQFPNYSSELNVNALELDDSALYLCASSPGQGENIQYFGAGTRLSVL.